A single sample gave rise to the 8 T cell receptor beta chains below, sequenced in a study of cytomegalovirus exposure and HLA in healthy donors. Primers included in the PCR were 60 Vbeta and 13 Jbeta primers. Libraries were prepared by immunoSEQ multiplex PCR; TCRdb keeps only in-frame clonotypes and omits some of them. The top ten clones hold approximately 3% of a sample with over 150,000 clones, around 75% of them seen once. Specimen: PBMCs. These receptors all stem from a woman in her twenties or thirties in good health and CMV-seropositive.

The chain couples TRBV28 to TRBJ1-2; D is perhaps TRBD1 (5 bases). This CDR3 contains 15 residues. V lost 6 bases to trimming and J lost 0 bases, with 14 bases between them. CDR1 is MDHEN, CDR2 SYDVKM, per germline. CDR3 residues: CASRPSTGANYGYTF. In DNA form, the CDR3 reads TGTGCCAGCAGGCCCTCTACGGGGGCTAACTATGGCTACACCTTC.

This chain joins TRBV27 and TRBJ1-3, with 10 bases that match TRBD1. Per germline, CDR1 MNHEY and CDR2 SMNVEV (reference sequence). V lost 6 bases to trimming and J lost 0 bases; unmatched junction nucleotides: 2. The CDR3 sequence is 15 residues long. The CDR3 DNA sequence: TGTGCCAGCAGAGACAGGGGGCTCTCTGGAAACACCATATATTTT. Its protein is CASRDRGLSGNTIYF.

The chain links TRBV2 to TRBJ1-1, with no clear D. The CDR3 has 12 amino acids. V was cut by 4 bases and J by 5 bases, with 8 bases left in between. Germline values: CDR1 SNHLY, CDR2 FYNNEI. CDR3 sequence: CASSAWETEAFF. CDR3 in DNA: TGTGCCAGCAGTGCTTGGGAGACTGAAGCTTTCTTT.

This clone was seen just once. The CDR3 loop reads CASSRDREAAIYF. The CDR3 DNA is TGTGCCAGCAGCAGGGACAGGGAGGCAGCCATATATTTT. The rearrangement joins TRBV5-4 to TRBJ1-3; the match to TRBD1 covers 9 bases. The trim removed 4 bases at V and 11 bases at J, leaving 7 bases unmatched. The V gene's germline CDR1 is SGHNT and CDR2 YYREEE (reference sequence). CDR3 size: 13 residues.

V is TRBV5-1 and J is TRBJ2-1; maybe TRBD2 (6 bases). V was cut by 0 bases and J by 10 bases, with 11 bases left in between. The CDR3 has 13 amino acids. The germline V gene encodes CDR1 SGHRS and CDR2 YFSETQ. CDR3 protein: CASSLALGGEQFF. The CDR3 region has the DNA TGCGCCAGCAGCTTGGCCTTGGGGGGAGAGCAGTTCTTC.

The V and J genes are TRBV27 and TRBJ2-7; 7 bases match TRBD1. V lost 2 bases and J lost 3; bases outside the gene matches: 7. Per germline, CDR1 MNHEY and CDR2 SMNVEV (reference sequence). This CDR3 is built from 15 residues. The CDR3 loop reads CASSLDRDHNYEQYF. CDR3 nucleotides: TGTGCCAGCAGTTTAGACAGGGATCATAACTACGAGCAGTACTTC.

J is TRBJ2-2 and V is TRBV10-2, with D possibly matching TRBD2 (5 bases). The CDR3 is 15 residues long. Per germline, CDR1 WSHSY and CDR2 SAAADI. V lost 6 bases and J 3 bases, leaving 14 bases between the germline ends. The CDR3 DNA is TGCGCCAGCAGCCCGGGAAGACGGGACACCGGGGAGCTGTTTTTT. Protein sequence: CASSPGRRDTGELFF.

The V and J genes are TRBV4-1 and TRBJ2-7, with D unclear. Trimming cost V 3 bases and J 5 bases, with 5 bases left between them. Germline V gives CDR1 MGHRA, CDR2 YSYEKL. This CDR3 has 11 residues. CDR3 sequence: CASSHGDEQYF. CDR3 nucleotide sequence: TGCGCCAGCAGCCACGGAGACGAGCAGTACTTC.